This TCR beta chain was recorded in a study of CD8 T cells in ankylosing spondylitis. Per germline, CDR1 DFQATT and CDR2 SNEGSKA (reference sequence). This CDR3 comprises 14 residues. This clonotype was observed at least ten times. The target antigen is unknown. At one end, the junction sequence differs from germline, possibly due to a read error. Researchers built TCR beta libraries using quantitative 5'-RACE with molecular barcodes. TCRdb passed the 5' RACE reads through MiXCR, listing each CDR3 protein once. The table has 90,000 to 120,000 distinct CDR3 sequences, less than 25% seen once. Study-level results: What seemed typical of ankylosing spondylitis blood was a TCR beta motif built from roughly eight highly homologous variants. Several of the motif variants were reported before in synovial fluid and blood from reactive arthritis. Matched synovial fluid from ankylosing spondylitis patients was reported to be enriched for disease-linked clones.

The clonotype comes from a male donor with ankylosing spondylitis. V is TRBV20-1 and J is TRBJ1-1; TRBD1 is a possible D gene (5 bases). The sequencing sample was made of synovial fluid, either unsorted or a sorted T cell fraction (not recorded which). This CDR3 reads CSARVGAVNTEAFF. CDR3 DNA: TGCAGTGCCAGAGTCGGGGCAGTGAACACTGAAGCTTTCTTT.